Presented here are 18 T cell receptor beta chains from one specimen sequenced in a study of blood T cell repertoires in COVID-19. Produced via immunoSEQ multiplex PCR; TCRdb's table is partial and in-frame only. The data show 140,000 or so clones, over 75% seen once. The source material was peripheral blood. Source of these receptors: a man aged 50 to 59 with acute or convalescent COVID-19.

In its sample, this clone was seen a few times. V is TRBV11-3 and J is TRBJ2-7, with 8 bases lining up with TRBD1. The germline gives CDR1 SGHNT, CDR2 YENEEA. Trimming cost V 5 bases and J 3 bases; bases outside gene matches: 12. The CDR3 spans 16 residues. The CDR3: CASSTPDRAIFYEQYF. CDR3 DNA: TGTGCCAGCAGCACCCCGGACAGGGCAATTTTCTACGAGCAGTACTTC.

The CDR3 protein is CASSLGSSYEQYF. The CDR3 coding sequence is TGTGCCAGCAGCTTGGGCAGCTCCTACGAGCAGTACTTC. The chain has TRBV5-6 and TRBJ2-7; the D is unclear. The CDR3 has 13 amino acids. Looked up from germline, CDR1 is SGHDT and CDR2 is YYEEEE. Trimming shortened V by 0 bases and J by 0 bases, and 4 bases separated the two germline ends.

The genes are TRBV15 and TRBJ1-5; no firm D call. V was pared by 1 base and J by 4 bases, with 2 bases between. The CDR3 has 12 amino acids. The germline CDR1 and CDR2 sequences are LNHNV and YYDKDF (reference sequence). As DNA, the CDR3 is TGTGCCACCAGCAGAGCTAATCAGCCCCAGCATTTT. As protein: CATSRANQPQHF.

CDR3 coding DNA: TGCGCCAGCAGCCCCCGGGTGACCTCCTCCTACGAGCAGTACTTC. Residues: CASSPRVTSSYEQYF. V is TRBV5-1 and J is TRBJ2-7; D remains ambiguous. Deletions cut 4 bases from V and 0 bases from J, with 14 bases between. CDR3 length: 15 amino acids. Germline-derived CDR1 and CDR2 are SGHRS and YFSETQ.

The chain is built from TRBV5-6 and TRBJ1-2, with 8 bases that match TRBD1. Germline V gene sequence: CDR1 SGHDT, CDR2 YYEEEE. The CDR3 has 14 residues. V shed 3 bases and J 4 bases; nucleotides not matched to a gene: 5. The CDR3 region is CASSSDRDLYGYTF. The CDR3 region has the DNA TGTGCCAGCAGCTCGGACAGGGACCTCTATGGCTACACCTTC.

The chain combines TRBV11-2 with TRBJ1-6; TRBD1 might be the D (5 bases). CDR1 is SGHAT and CDR2 is FQNNGV in the germline V gene. V shed 4 bases and J shed 8 bases, with 12 bases lying between them. CDR3 length: 14 residues. CDR3 DNA sequence: TGTGCCAGCAGCTCCGGGGGTCGGTATTCACCCCTCCACTTT. Protein product: CASSSGGRYSPLHF.

The V and J genes are TRBV27 and TRBJ2-1, with 13 bases that match TRBD2. Trimming cost V 5 bases and J 0 bases; bases outside gene matches: 10. The germline gives CDR1 MNHEY, CDR2 SMNVEV (reference sequence). CDR3 length equals 19 residues. CDR3 amino acids: CASSTWTSGGYNSYNEQFF. CDR3 nucleotide sequence: TGTGCCAGCAGTACTTGGACTAGCGGGGGCTATAACTCCTACAATGAGCAGTTCTTC.

This clone was detected a few times. The V call is TRBV7-9, the J call TRBJ1-2, with D perhaps matching TRBD1 (6 bases). Trimming stripped 7 bases from V and 8 bases from J, with 20 bases between. The CDR3 consists of 14 residues. Looked up from germline, CDR1 is SEHNR and CDR2 is FQNEAQ (reference sequence). The CDR3: CASTRDTENGGYTF. In nucleotides, the CDR3 is TGTGCCAGCACCCGGGACACCGAAAATGGCGGCTACACCTTC.

This clone was counted only a few times. The CDR3 is CASSLQGAEAFF. CDR3 bases: TGTGCCAGCAGTTTACAGGGTGCTGAAGCTTTCTTT. The chain is built from TRBV28 and TRBJ1-1; D may be TRBD1 (5 bases). V was pared by 2 bases and J by 6 bases, with 7 bases between. The germline V gene has CDR1 MDHEN and CDR2 SYDVKM. CDR3 length: 12 amino acids.

The chain has TRBV23-1 and TRBJ2-5, with TRBD1 matching over 7 bases. TRBV23-1 is an ORF, and what it does is uncertain. After removal of 7 bases from V and 3 bases from J, the junction contained 14 bases not matched to a gene. CDR3 size: 16 residues. The CDR3 sequence is CASTSPRQGSEETQYF. CDR3 DNA: TGCGCCAGCACCAGTCCCAGACAGGGTTCGGAAGAGACCCAGTACTTC.

J is TRBJ2-2 and V is TRBV21-1; the table's D call of TRBD2 was not tested on the DNA. TRBV21-1 is listed as a pseudogene. The CDR3 spans 13 residues. CDR3 nucleotide sequence: TGTGCCAGGAGGACTAGCGACACCGGGGAGCTGTTTTTT. It yields the protein CARRTSDTGELFF.

The chain carries TRBV27 and TRBJ2-3, with a weak D call TRBD1 (5 bases). Trimming removed 2 bases from V and 2 bases from J, with 14 bases in between. The CDR3 has 16 residues. Germline-derived CDR1 and CDR2 are MNHEY and SMNVEV (reference sequence). This chain's CDR3 is CASSLRRRGYTDTQYF. DNA for the CDR3: TGTGCCAGCAGTTTAAGGCGTAGGGGATACACAGATACGCAGTATTTT.

This chain joins TRBV5-1 and TRBJ2-5; a weak D match, TRBD2 (5 bases). Germline lookup yields CDR1 SGHRS and CDR2 YFSETQ. The CDR3 is 15 residues long. Trimming cost V 0 bases and J 5 bases, with 14 bases left between them. The CDR3 region has the DNA TGCGCCAGCAGCTTGGAGGACCGGGGATCGGAGACCCAGTACTTC. This gives the protein CASSLEDRGSETQYF.

This chain connects TRBV24-1 to TRBJ1-2; D is unresolved. Per the germline V gene, CDR1 is KGHDR and CDR2 is SFDVKD. Trimming left V 2 bases short and J 3 bases short, with 9 bases between. CDR3 length: 14 residues. CDR3 in DNA: TGTGCCACCAGTGATTGGCAGGTCGACTATGGCTACACCTTC. Encoded protein: CATSDWQVDYGYTF.

V is TRBV6-1 and J is TRBJ2-5; 11 bases line up with TRBD2. J lost 2 bases, V lost 3 bases, and 8 bases had no gene match. Germline V gene sequence: CDR1 MNHNS, CDR2 SASEGT. CDR3 size: 17 residues. CDR3 sequence: CASSEARLAGRQETQYF. CDR3 DNA sequence: TGTGCCAGCAGTGAGGCCCGACTAGCGGGACGTCAAGAGACCCAGTACTTC.

The rearrangement joins TRBV11-3 to TRBJ2-7; 7 nucleotides agree with TRBD1. The CDR3 consists of 11 residues. Germline V gene data show CDR1 as SGHNT and CDR2 as YENEEA. Germline trimming cut 11 bases from V and 6 bases from J; bases unmatched to any gene: 7. For the CDR3, the DNA is TGTGCCGTAGGACAGGAGCGCGAGCAGTACTTC. This gives the protein CAVGQEREQYF.

This chain connects TRBV2 to TRBJ1-5; tentatively, D is TRBD1 (6 bases). Germline-derived CDR1 and CDR2 are SNHLY and FYNNEI. The CDR3 is 17 amino acids. The V end was cut by 6 bases, the J end by 3 bases, with 21 bases between. This CDR3 is CASSLLFVTGSNQPQHF. The CDR3 DNA reads TGTGCCAGCAGCCTTTTGTTTGTGACAGGCTCCAATCAGCCCCAGCATTTT.

This clone occurred a few times. The rearrangement joins TRBV19 to TRBJ1-4; D not certain. V was trimmed by 5 bases and J by 0 bases, leaving 10 bases between them. There are 15 residues in the CDR3. Looked up from germline, CDR1 is LNHDA and CDR2 is SQIVND (reference sequence). The CDR3: CASSPYTPTNEKLFF. CDR3 nucleotide sequence: TGTGCCAGTAGTCCATATACACCAACTAATGAAAAACTGTTTTTT. Using reference TRBV19 and TRBJ1-4 for the parts outside the CDR3, the full variable domain is DGGITQSPKYLFRKEGQNVTLSCEQNLNHDAMYWYRQDPGQGLRLIYYSQIVNDFQKGDIAEGYSVSREKKESFPLTVTSAQKNPTAFYLCASSPYTPTNEKLFFGSGTQLSVL.